The following is a T cell receptor (beta chain) sequence with its context. Its antigen is unknown. The data stem from a study of metastatic and nonmetastatic thyroid tumors. Study information: Repertoires of blood and of tissue (tumor or nodule) from malignant and benign thyroid patients were compared. Notes on the study in general: Malignant thyroid tumors reportedly exceeded benign nodules significantly in TCR beta diversity, with the difference appearing in blood and tumor.

V lost 6 bases, J lost 2 bases, and 11 bases lay in between. There are 13 residues in the CDR3. Using MiXCR, TCRdb re-called clones from the PCR reads. The sample has about 52,000 clones, 17% seen once. Not a single patient had been given any form of treatment at any point before undergoing thyroid surgery. This clonotype originated in a female donor with papillary thyroid cancer or a benign thyroid nodule (not recorded which). Some clones in this sample may be carry-over from other donors' samples. The sequencing input was blood. The chain carries TRBV12-3 or TRBV12-4 and TRBJ2-7; possible D gene TRBD2, 6 bases. The CDR3 sequence is CASRGGGPYEQYF. CDR3 DNA sequence: TGTGCCAGCAGGGGGGGTGGCCCCTACGAGCAGTACTTC.